The present TCR beta chain was sequenced within a study of identical twins. TCRdb called the 5' RACE reads again in MiXCR, with one record for every CDR3 protein. The sample lists some 900,000 distinct CDR3 sequences, over 9% seen once, with around 1.5% in the top ten. Findings of the study overall: While abundant cord blood beta clonotypes carried fewer insertions, memory repertoires showed no such pattern. Twins shared out-of-frame alpha sequences with excess low generation probability.

The CDR3 covers 17 residues. J was trimmed by 0 bases and V by 6 bases; bases with no gene match: 11. CDR1 is MNHNS, CDR2 SASEGT, per germline. In regard to this clonotype: Its antigen is as yet unknown.

This same sample was also part of a study on yellow fever vaccine responses in identical twins.

This chain uses TRBV6-1 with TRBJ1-5; 7 bases map to TRBD1. This TCR was recovered from a woman aged 18 to 35 in good health. The sample taken for sequencing was PBMCs. This CDR3 reads CASRLRDSINSNQPQHF. CDR3 nucleotides: TGTGCCAGCAGACTACGGGACAGCATCAATAGCAATCAGCCCCAGCATTTT.